Listed below are T cell receptor beta chains from one sample, sequenced in a study of PD-L1 blockade in urothelial cancer. Generated by immunoSEQ multiplex PCR, the TCRdb table keeps only in-frame clones and is missing some. The sample lists tens of thousands of clones, more than 80% occurring once. The sequencing here drew on PBMCs, taken around atezolizumab (anti-PD-L1) treatment. All receptors derive from a man in his sixties or seventies with urothelial cancer. Each CDR3 is given with its conserved first and last residue. The size of a clone is reported for some rows only, either as once, few or many, or as a class for expanded clones.

CDR3aa: CASSDRDGNTIYF
j_gene: TRBJ1-3
v_gene: TRBV6-1
abundance: -

CDR3aa: CATSNSSGQGIYEQYF
j_gene: TRBJ2-7
v_gene: TRBV15
abundance: -

CDR3aa: CASRSGVGNEQFF
j_gene: TRBJ2-1
v_gene: TRBV28
abundance: -

CDR3aa: CASSPRGTSMGAAGTDTQYF
j_gene: TRBJ2-3
v_gene: TRBV9
abundance: few

CDR3aa: CASSESPNEQFF
j_gene: TRBJ2-1
v_gene: TRBV27
abundance: -

CDR3aa: CASSYGEVGQPQHF
j_gene: TRBJ1-5
v_gene: TRBV6-6
abundance: -

CDR3aa: CASSPPGTPTNEKLFF
j_gene: TRBJ1-4
v_gene: TRBV18
abundance: -

CDR3aa: CASSIGLDGTGFYSNQPQHF
j_gene: TRBJ1-5
v_gene: TRBV19
abundance: -

CDR3aa: CASSRTSGSSNNEQFF
j_gene: TRBJ2-1
v_gene: TRBV11-2
abundance: -

CDR3aa: CASSSSAGDGDTQYF
j_gene: TRBJ2-3
v_gene: TRBV28
abundance: -

CDR3aa: CASSLNADGEQYF
j_gene: TRBJ2-7
v_gene: TRBV7-3
abundance: -

CDR3aa: CASSEAFGNTGELFF
j_gene: TRBJ2-2
v_gene: TRBV2
abundance: few

CDR3aa: CASTWGGMSGANVLTF
j_gene: TRBJ2-6
v_gene: TRBV5-6
abundance: once

CDR3aa: CASSIDPNRDDQPQHF
j_gene: TRBJ1-5
v_gene: TRBV19
abundance: -

CDR3aa: CASSPRRESGRELFF
j_gene: TRBJ2-2
v_gene: TRBV11-2
abundance: -

CDR3aa: CASSVGGGLAGSSSYNEQFF
j_gene: TRBJ2-1
v_gene: TRBV9
abundance: -